A single sample gave rise to the 25 T cell receptor beta chains below, sequenced in a study of shared clonotypes between healthy human individuals. The assay was immunoSEQ multiplex PCR, and TCRdb's table has in-frame clones only and misses some. The sample gives more than 200,000 clones, 65% of which show up once; 11% is in the top ten. The material sequenced was memory CD4+ T cells sorted from blood. As for subset: CD45RA-negative fraction. These receptors came from a young man in good health.

J is TRBJ2-3 and V is TRBV2; D tentatively fits TRBD1 or TRBD2 (5 bases each). The CDR3 sequence is 14 residues long. Germline values: CDR1 SNHLY, CDR2 FYNNEI. V shed 4 bases and J shed 4 bases, with 12 bases lying between them. As DNA, the CDR3 is TGTGCCAGCAGTGGCAGTGGGGGTGCAGATACGCAGTATTTT. This translates into CASSGSGGADTQYF.

This clone was seen repeatedly, ten times or more. This rearrangement joins TRBV6-5 to TRBJ1-2, with 7 bases identical to TRBD1. V was clipped by 8 bases and J by 2 bases; unmatched bases: 8. CDR3 length equals 14 residues. From germline, CDR1 is MNHEY and CDR2 SVGAGI. The CDR3 nucleotides are TGTGCCAGCGGAGGAACAGGGGCGAACTATGGCTACACCTTC. Its protein product is CASGGTGANYGYTF.

CDR3 bases: TGCGCCAGCAGCCAAGACCCGAGACCTACAAATGAAAAACTGTTTTTT. This encodes CASSQDPRPTNEKLFF. The chain is built from TRBV4-3 and TRBJ1-4; the D is unclear. The germline gives CDR1 LGHNA, CDR2 YSLEER. The CDR3 spans 16 residues. V was cut by 0 bases and J by 5 bases, with 13 bases left in between.

The chain has TRBV27 and TRBJ2-3; D is unclear. V was clipped by 2 bases and J by 1 base, with 4 bases between them. This CDR3 contains 13 residues. The germline V gene has CDR1 MNHEY and CDR2 SMNVEV (reference sequence). CDR3 bases: TGTGCCAGCAGTTTAGGGGGCACAGATACGCAGTATTTT. It is translated as CASSLGGTDTQYF.

V is TRBV10-1 and J is TRBJ2-2; TRBD1 might be the D (5 bases). The CDR3 runs 15 residues. Germline V gene lookup returns CDR1 WNHNN and CDR2 SYGVQD (reference sequence). Trimming left V 3 bases short and J 6 bases short, with 14 bases between. The CDR3 DNA reads as TGCGCCAGCAGTGATCGCGCAGGGTGGGCCGGGGAGCTGTTTTTT. As protein: CASSDRAGWAGELFF.

On this clone: The sample carries other DNA sequences with the same CDR3. This chain joins TRBV5-1 and TRBJ2-1; a weak D match, TRBD1 (5 bases). V dropped 4 bases and J dropped 8 bases, with 10 bases sitting between them. CDR1 is SGHRS, CDR2 YFSETQ, per germline. There are 12 residues in the CDR3. CDR3 loop: CASSPQGDEQFF. The CDR3 bases are TGCGCCAGCAGCCCTCAAGGGGATGAGCAGTTCTTC.

The table lists this clone with a count of one. The CDR3 loop is CASSFVGSTEAFF. CDR3 nucleotides: TGTGCCAGCAGTTTTGTGGGGAGCACTGAAGCTTTCTTT. The V call is TRBV27, the J call TRBJ1-1; D is ambiguous. This CDR3 has 13 amino acids. The V gene lost 3 bases and the J gene lost 4 bases, with 9 bases spanning the gap. In germline, CDR1 is MNHEY, CDR2 SMNVEV (reference sequence).

V is TRBV18 and J is TRBJ2-7; a weak D match, TRBD1 (6 bases). Deletions cut 3 bases from V and 3 bases from J, with 9 bases between. The germline gives CDR1 KGHSH, CDR2 LQKENI. The CDR3 contains 13 residues. CDR3 sequence: CASSPRDNYEQYF. The CDR3 DNA follows: TGTGCCAGCTCACCCCGGGACAACTACGAGCAGTACTTC.

CDR3: CATTRGDEQFF. The CDR3 coding sequence is TGTGCCACCACGAGGGGAGATGAGCAGTTCTTC. This chain uses TRBV10-3 with TRBJ2-1; tentatively, D is TRBD1 or TRBD2 (5 bases each). Trimming took 10 bases from V and 8 from J, leaving 12 bases between them. The CDR3 runs 11 residues. The germline V gene encodes CDR1 ENHRY and CDR2 SYGVKD.

This clone showed up just a few times. V gene TRBV18 combines with J gene TRBJ2-3; tentatively, D is TRBD2 (6 bases). CDR3 size: 22 residues. Germline CDR1 reads KGHSH; CDR2 reads LQKENI. The V end lost 2 bases, the J end lost 2 bases, and 32 bases lay between the germline ends. This CDR3 is CASSPSLNLLSSTAGNTDTQYF. The CDR3 DNA sequence: TGTGCCAGCTCACCATCCCTCAATTTACTAAGCTCGACGGCGGGGAACACAGATACGCAGTATTTT.

V and J are TRBV18 and TRBJ2-7, with TRBD1 matching 7 bases. The CDR3 has 15 amino acids. J lost 2 bases, V lost 6 bases, and 10 bases had no gene match. Germline assignment: CDR1 KGHSH and CDR2 LQKENI. This CDR3 reads CASSQDRATPYEQYF. CDR3 sequence (DNA): TGTGCCAGCTCTCAAGACAGGGCTACACCCTACGAGCAGTACTTC.

This clone was observed a handful of times. The CDR3 spells CASSPSRGTGANVLTF. Here the CDR3 DNA reads TGTGCCAGTAGTCCCTCCAGGGGGACTGGGGCCAACGTCCTGACTTTC. The rearrangement joins TRBV19 to TRBJ2-6, with 7 bases lining up with TRBD1. The V gene end was trimmed by 5 bases and the J gene end by 2 bases; junction bases not matched to a gene: 6. Germline CDR1 reads LNHDA; CDR2 reads SQIVND (reference sequence). CDR3 size: 16 residues.

This clone was counted only a few times. The V call is TRBV6-5, the J call TRBJ1-1; D uncertain. The CDR3 has 13 amino acids. V gave up 2 bases and J gave up 4 bases, with 8 bases separating them. CDR1 and CDR2 (germline): MNHEY, SVGAGI. The CDR3 region is CASSYVKSTEAFF. The CDR3 nucleotides read TGTGCCAGCAGTTACGTCAAGAGCACTGAAGCTTTCTTT.

CDR3 DNA: TGTGCCAGCAGTGTTAGCGGCCCGAGCGGCTACGAGCAGTACTTC. Its translation: CASSVSGPSGYEQYF. The chain couples TRBV25-1 to TRBJ2-7, with D possibly TRBD2 on 6 matching bases. Trimming shortened V by 4 bases and J by 3 bases, and 16 bases separated the two germline ends. Per the germline V gene, CDR1 is MGHDK and CDR2 is SYGVNS. The CDR3 extends over 15 amino acids.

The J gene is TRBJ1-3, the V gene TRBV5-4; weak D call: TRBD1 (5 bases). Trimming removed 3 bases from V and 0 bases from J, with 16 bases in between. CDR1 and CDR2 (germline): SGHNT, YYREEE (reference sequence). The CDR3 totals 17 residues. CDR3 sequence reads: CASSSSGGSRSGNTIYF. The CDR3 DNA is TGTGCCAGCAGCTCCAGTGGGGGGTCCCGCTCTGGAAACACCATATATTTT.

The chain carries TRBV25-1 and TRBJ1-4; D remains unclear. The CDR3 has 14 residues. V shed 5 bases and J shed 2 bases, with 9 bases lying between them. Germline V gene sequence: CDR1 MGHDK, CDR2 SYGVNS. CDR3 sequence: CASSIGMTNEKLFF. As DNA, the CDR3 is TGTGCCAGCAGTATAGGGATGACTAATGAAAAACTGTTTTTT.

The V and J genes are TRBV2 and TRBJ1-1; 7 bases fit TRBD1. Looked up from germline, CDR1 is SNHLY and CDR2 is FYNNEI. V shed 10 bases and J 6 bases; nucleotides not matched to a gene: 8. The CDR3 is made up of 12 amino acids. The CDR3 protein is CATRQGPAEAFF. In DNA, the CDR3 is TGTGCCACCCGACAGGGACCGGCTGAAGCTTTCTTT. The variable domain in full, completed from reference TRBV2 and TRBJ1-1, reads EPEVTQTPSHQVTQMGQEVILRCVPISNHLYFYWYRQILGQKVEFLVSFYNNEISEKSEIFDDQFSVERPDGSNFTLKIRSTKLEDSAMYFCATRQGPAEAFFGQGTRLTVV.

This clone was recorded a few times. The chain links TRBV28 to TRBJ1-1, with D possibly TRBD1 on 5 matching bases. The germline gives CDR1 MDHEN, CDR2 SYDVKM. The V gene lost 5 bases and the J gene lost 4 bases, with 8 bases spanning the gap. The CDR3 sequence is 12 residues long. The CDR3 nucleotides read TGTGCCAGCAGTCGGGACGTCACTGAAGCTTTCTTT. The encoded protein is CASSRDVTEAFF.

This clone was recorded only once. The chain uses TRBV28 and TRBJ2-5; perhaps TRBD2 as D (7 bases). Germline V gene lookup returns CDR1 MDHEN and CDR2 SYDVKM. This CDR3 contains 16 residues. Trimming cost V 4 bases and J 1 base, with 16 bases left between them. CDR3 coding DNA: TGTGCCAGCAGTTACTTACTGGGGGGGGCCCAAGAGACCCAGTACTTC. It specifies CASSYLLGGAQETQYF.

This clone was found many times. The chain is built from TRBV2 and TRBJ1-4; D is undetermined. The germline CDR1 and CDR2 sequences are SNHLY and FYNNEI. V shed 3 bases and J shed 8 bases, with 10 bases lying between them. This CDR3 comprises 13 residues. The CDR3 DNA sequence: TGTGCCAGCAGTGATCTTCGCGGGGAAAAACTGTTTTTT. Residues: CASSDLRGEKLFF.

This clone was picked up one time. This chain uses TRBV6-5 with TRBJ2-7; TRBD1 is a possible D gene (5 bases). The CDR3 consists of 15 residues. V shed 6 bases and J shed 0 bases, with 15 bases lying between them. CDR1 and CDR2 (germline): MNHEY, SVGAGI. The CDR3 reads CASRMQGSTSYEQYF. In DNA form, the CDR3 reads TGTGCCAGCAGGATGCAGGGCTCTACCTCCTACGAGCAGTACTTC.

This sequence joins TRBV11-2 and TRBJ1-1; unclear D gene. The germline V and J ends were trimmed by 4 bases and 9 bases, with 18 bases remaining between them. CDR3 length: 14 amino acids. Germline CDR1 SGHAT, CDR2 FQNNGV. CDR3 nucleotide sequence: TGTGCCAGCAGCTCTCCCGTCTCCACACTCAAAGCTTTCTTT. This translates into CASSSPVSTLKAFF.

The CDR3: CASSLSFRTGVRYEQYF. The DNA for the CDR3 is TGTGCCAGCAGCTTGAGTTTCCGGACAGGGGTTCGTTACGAGCAGTACTTC. The V call is TRBV5-8, the J call TRBJ2-7; 9 bases line up with TRBD1. With V trimmed by 1 base and J by 4 bases, 12 bases remained unmatched. Per germline, CDR1 SGHTS and CDR2 YDEGEE. This CDR3 contains 17 residues.

The chain has TRBV19 and TRBJ2-3; 7 bases align to TRBD2. The germline CDR1 and CDR2 sequences are LNHDA and SQIVND (reference sequence). V shed 2 bases and J 10 bases; nucleotides not matched to a gene: 18. The CDR3 consists of 17 residues. CDR3 in amino acids: CASSIRLVRTSAGSQYF. DNA of the CDR3: TGTGCCAGTAGTATACGTTTGGTTCGGACTAGTGCCGGGTCGCAGTATTTT. The full variable domain, its missing parts supplied by reference TRBV19 and TRBJ2-3, is DGGITQSPKYLFRKEGQNVTLSCEQNLNHDAMYWYRQDPGQGLRLIYYSQIVNDFQKGDIAEGYSVSREKKESFPLTVTSAQKNPTAFYLCASSIRLVRTSAGSQYFGPGTRLTVL.

This rearrangement joins TRBV7-2 to TRBJ2-7; D might be TRBD1 (5 bases). Trimming took 5 bases from V and 6 from J, leaving 23 bases between them. The germline V gene encodes CDR1 SGHTA and CDR2 FQGNSA. The CDR3 has 16 amino acids. The CDR3 sequence is CASSQPSLDSDGEQYF. The CDR3 DNA is TGTGCCAGCAGCCAACCCTCACTCGACAGTGACGGCGAGCAGTACTTC.